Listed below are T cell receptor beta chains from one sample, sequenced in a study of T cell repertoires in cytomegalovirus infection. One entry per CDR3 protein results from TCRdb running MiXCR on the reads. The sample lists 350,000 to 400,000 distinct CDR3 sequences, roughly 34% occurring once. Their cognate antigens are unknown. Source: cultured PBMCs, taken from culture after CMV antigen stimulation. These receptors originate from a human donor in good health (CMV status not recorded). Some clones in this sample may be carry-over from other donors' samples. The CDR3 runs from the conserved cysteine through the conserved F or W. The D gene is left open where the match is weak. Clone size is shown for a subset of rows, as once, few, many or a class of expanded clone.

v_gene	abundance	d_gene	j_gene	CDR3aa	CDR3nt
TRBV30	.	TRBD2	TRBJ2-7	CAYRLAGSYEQYF	TGTGCCTACAGACTAGCGGGCTCCTACGAGCAGTACTTC
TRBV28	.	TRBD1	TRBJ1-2	CASSLSGQLNYGYTF	TGTGCCAGCAGTTTATCGGGACAGCTTAACTATGGCTACACCTTC
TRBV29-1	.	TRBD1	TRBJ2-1	CSSSDRASKLNEQFF	TGCAGCTCTTCGGACAGGGCAAGCAAACTCAATGAGCAGTTCTTC
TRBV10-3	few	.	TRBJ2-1	CAIKTDKHNEQFF	TGTGCCATCAAGACCGACAAGCACAATGAGCAGTTCTTC
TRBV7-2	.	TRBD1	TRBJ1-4	CASTLTGGNEKLFF	TGTGCCAGCACCTTGACAGGGGGTAATGAAAAACTGTTTTTT
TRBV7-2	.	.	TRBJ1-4	CASSPPSGSEEKLFF	TGTGCCAGCAGCCCCCCCTCAGGGTCGGAGGAAAAACTGTTTTTT
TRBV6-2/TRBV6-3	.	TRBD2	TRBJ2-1	CASSQGLAGAAEQFF	TGTGCCAGCAGCCAAGGACTAGCGGGAGCGGCTGAGCAGTTCTTC
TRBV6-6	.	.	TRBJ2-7	CASKQGAESYEQYF	TGTGCCAGCAAGCAGGGCGCTGAGTCCTACGAGCAGTACTTC
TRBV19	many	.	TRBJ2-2	CASRAFQGHGELFF	TGTGCCAGTAGGGCGTTCCAGGGACACGGGGAGCTGTTTTTT
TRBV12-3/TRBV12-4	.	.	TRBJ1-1	CASIFSDLLAPSTNTEAFF	TGTGCCAGCATTTTTAGTGATTTACTGGCCCCATCCACGAACACTGAAGCTTTCTTT
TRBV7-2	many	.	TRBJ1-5	CASSRRGGEKYSNQPQHF	TGTGCCAGCAGCCGCAGGGGTGGCGAAAAATATAGCAATCAGCCCCAGCATTTT
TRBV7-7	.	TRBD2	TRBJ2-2	CASSLLINWAGTSFSAGELFF	TGTGCTAGCAGCCTACTCATAAACTGGGCGGGGACTAGCTTCTCTGCCGGGGAGCTGTTTTTT
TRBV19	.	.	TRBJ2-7	CASSIYLSTSYEQYF	TGTGCCAGTAGTATTTATCTCTCCACCTCCTACGAGCAGTACTTC
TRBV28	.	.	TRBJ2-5	CASTGTVTQETQYF	TGTGCCAGCACCGGGACCGTCACTCAAGAGACCCAGTACTTC
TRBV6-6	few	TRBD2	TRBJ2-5	CASSYSRGLAGEETQYF	TGTGCCAGCAGTTACTCGCGCGGACTAGCGGGAGAGGAGACCCAGTACTTC
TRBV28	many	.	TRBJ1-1	CASSRGPEAFF	TGTGCCAGCTCCCGGGGACCTGAAGCTTTCTTT
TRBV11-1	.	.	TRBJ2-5	CASSFAVQETQYF	TGTGCCAGCAGCTTCGCAGTCCAAGAGACCCAGTACTTC